This T cell receptor (beta chain) was found in a study of T cells in women clearing cervical HPV infection. Study overall: With HLA typing for only a few women, HLA confounding remains possible.

This CDR3 is built from 14 residues. CDR1 is SGHRS and CDR2 is YFSETQ in the germline V gene. The ends lost 4 bases at V and 4 bases at J; junction bases unmatched: 4. Repertoires were generated with immunoSEQ multiplex PCR, while TCRdb's copy carries only in-frame clones and drops some. The table lists about 21,000 clones, with approximately 6% in the top ten. Worth noting for this clone: The missing CDR3 end, 3 residues past where the read stops, is filled in from the germline J gene.

The origin of this receptor is a woman aged 18 to 75 with a cervical HPV16 infection that either progressed to CIN3+ or cleared (not recorded which). The chain combines TRBV5-1 with TRBJ2-7; 11 bases fit TRBD2. The sequenced sample consisted of blood buffy coat. Incomplete CDR3 DNA: TGCGCCAGCAGCCCCGGGACTAGCGGATACGAG. It specifies CASSPGTSGYE. The full CDR3 sequence reads CASSPGTSGYEQYF.